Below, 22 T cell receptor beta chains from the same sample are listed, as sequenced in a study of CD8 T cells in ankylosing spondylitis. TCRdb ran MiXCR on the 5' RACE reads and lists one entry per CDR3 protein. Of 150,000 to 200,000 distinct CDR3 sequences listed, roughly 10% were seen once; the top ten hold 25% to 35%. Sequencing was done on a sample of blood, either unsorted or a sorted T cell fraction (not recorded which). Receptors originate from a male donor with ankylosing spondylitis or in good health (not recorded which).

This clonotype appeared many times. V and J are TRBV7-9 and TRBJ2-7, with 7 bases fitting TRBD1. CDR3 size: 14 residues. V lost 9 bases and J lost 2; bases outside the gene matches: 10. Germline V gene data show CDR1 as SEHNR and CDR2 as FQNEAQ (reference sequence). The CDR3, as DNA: TGTGCCAGTAGCGCGCAGGGGGTACCCTACGAGCAGTACTTC. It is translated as CASSAQGVPYEQYF.

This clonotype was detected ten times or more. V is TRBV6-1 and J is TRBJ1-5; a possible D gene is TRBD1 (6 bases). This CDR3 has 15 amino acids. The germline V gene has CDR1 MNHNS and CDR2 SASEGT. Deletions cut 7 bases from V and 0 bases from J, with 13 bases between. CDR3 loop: CASTQGPYSNQPQHF. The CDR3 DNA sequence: TGTGCCAGCACACAGGGACCTTATAGCAATCAGCCCCAGCATTTT.

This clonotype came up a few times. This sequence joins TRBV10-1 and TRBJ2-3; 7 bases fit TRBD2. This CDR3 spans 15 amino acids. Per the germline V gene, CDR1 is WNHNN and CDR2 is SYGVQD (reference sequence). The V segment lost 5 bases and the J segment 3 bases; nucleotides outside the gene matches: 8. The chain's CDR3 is CASSTGTTGTDTQYF. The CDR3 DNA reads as TGCGCCAGCAGTACCGGGACTACCGGGACAGATACGCAGTATTTT.

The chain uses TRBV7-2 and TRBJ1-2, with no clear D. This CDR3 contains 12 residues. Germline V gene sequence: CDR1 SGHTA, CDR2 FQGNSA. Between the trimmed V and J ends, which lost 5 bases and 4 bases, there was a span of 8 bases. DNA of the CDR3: TGTGCCAGCAGCAACAGTTTCTATGGCTACACCTTC. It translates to CASSNSFYGYTF.

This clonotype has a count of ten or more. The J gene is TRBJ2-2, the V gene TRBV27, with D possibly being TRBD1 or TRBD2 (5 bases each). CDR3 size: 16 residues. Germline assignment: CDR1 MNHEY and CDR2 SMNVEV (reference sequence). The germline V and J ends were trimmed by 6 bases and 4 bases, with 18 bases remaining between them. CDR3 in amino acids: CASRPSGTFGTGELFF. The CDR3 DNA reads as TGTGCCAGCAGACCATCCGGGACGTTCGGCACCGGGGAGCTGTTTTTT.

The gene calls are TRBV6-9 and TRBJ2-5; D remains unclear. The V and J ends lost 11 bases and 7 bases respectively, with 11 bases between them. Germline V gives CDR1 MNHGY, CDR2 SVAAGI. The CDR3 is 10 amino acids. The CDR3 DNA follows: TGTGCCGTATTCCCGCGGACCCAGTACTTC. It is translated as CAVFPRTQYF.

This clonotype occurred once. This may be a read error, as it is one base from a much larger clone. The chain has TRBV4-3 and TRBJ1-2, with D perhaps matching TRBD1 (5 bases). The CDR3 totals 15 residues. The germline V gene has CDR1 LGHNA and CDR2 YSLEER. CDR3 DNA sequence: TGCGTCAGCAGCCAAGATCATGGGGTAGGGGATGGCTACACCTTC. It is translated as CVSSQDHGVGDGYTF.

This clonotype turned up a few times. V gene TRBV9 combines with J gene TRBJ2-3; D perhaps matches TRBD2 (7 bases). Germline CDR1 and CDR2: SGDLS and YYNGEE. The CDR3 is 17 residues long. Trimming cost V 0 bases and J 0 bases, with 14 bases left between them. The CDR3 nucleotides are TGTGCCAGCAGCGTAGGGGGCGGGGGCCATAGCACAGATACGCAGTATTTT. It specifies CASSVGGGGHSTDTQYF. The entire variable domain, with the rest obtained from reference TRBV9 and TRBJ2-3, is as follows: DSGVTQTPKHLITATGQRVTLRCSPRSGDLSVYWYQQSLDQGLQFLIQYYNGEERAKGNILERFSAQQFPDLHSELNLSSLELGDSALYFCASSVGGGGHSTDTQYFGPGTRLTVL.

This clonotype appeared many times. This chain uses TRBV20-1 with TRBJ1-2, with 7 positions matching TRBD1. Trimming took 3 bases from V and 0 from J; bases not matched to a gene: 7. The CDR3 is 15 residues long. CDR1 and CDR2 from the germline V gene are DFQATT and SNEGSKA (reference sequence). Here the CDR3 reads CSARTVGQSNYGYTF. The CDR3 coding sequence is TGCAGTGCTAGGACCGTGGGACAGTCTAACTATGGCTACACCTTC.

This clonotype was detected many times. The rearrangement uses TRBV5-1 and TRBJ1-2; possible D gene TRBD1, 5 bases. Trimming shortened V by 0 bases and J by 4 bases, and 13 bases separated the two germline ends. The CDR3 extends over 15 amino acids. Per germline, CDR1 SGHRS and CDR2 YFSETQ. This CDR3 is CASSLEGESVYGYTF. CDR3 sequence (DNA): TGCGCCAGCAGCTTGGAAGGGGAGTCGGTCTATGGCTACACCTTC.

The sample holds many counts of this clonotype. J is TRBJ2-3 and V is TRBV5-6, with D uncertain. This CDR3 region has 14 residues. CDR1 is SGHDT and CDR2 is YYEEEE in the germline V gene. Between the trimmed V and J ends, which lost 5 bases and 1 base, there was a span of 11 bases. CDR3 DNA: TGTGCCAGCAGAGAAAGAGGAGGCACAGATACGCAGTATTTT. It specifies CASRERGGTDTQYF.

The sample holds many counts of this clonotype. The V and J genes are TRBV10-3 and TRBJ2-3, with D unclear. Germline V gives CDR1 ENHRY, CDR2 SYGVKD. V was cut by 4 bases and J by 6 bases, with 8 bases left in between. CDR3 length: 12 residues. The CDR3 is CAISAAADTQYF. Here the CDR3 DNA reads TGTGCCATCAGTGCAGCAGCGGATACGCAGTATTTT.

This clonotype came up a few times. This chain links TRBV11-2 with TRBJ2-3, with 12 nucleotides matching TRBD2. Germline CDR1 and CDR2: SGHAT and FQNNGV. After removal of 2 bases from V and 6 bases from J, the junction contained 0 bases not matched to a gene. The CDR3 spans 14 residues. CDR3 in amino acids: CASSLLAGGDTQYF. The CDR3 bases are TGTGCCAGCAGCTTACTAGCGGGGGGGGATACGCAGTATTTT.

The CDR3 spells CASSPVYGETGTLSGANVLTF. CDR3 sequence (DNA): TGCGCCAGCAGCCCAGTCTACGGGGAGACAGGGACCCTCTCTGGGGCCAACGTCCTGACTTTC. The chain combines TRBV10-2 with TRBJ2-6; 7 bases match TRBD1. Per the germline V gene, CDR1 is WSHSY and CDR2 is SAAADI. This CDR3 comprises 21 residues. Trimming took 6 bases from V and 0 from J; bases not matched to a gene: 20.

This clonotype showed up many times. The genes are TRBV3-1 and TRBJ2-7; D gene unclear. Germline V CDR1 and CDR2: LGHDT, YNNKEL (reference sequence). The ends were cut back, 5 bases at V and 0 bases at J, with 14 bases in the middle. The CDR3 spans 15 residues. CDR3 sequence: CASSAPRTSSYEQYF. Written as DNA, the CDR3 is TGTGCCAGCAGCGCACCCCGGACGAGCTCCTACGAGCAGTACTTC.

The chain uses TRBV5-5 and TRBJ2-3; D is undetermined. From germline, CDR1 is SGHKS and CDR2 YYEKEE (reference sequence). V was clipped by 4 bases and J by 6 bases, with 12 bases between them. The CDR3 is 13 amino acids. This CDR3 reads CASSRQSADTQYF. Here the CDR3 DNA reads TGTGCCAGCAGCCGGCAGTCCGCCGATACGCAGTATTTT.

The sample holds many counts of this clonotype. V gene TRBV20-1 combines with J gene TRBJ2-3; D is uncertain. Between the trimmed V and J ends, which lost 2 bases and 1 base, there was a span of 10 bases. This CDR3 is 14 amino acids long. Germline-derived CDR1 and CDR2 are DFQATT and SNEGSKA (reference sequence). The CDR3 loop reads CSARRAPGTDTQYF. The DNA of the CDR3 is TGCAGTGCTAGAAGGGCTCCCGGCACAGATACGCAGTATTTT.

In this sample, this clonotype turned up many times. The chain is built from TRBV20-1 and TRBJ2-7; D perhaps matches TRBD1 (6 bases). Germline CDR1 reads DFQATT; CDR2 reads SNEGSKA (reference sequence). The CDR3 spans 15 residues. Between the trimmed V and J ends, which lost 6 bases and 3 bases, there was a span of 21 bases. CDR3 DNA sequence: TGCAGTGCCCCCCCCATCGCAGGGGCGTTCTACGAGCAGTACTTC. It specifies CSAPPIAGAFYEQYF.

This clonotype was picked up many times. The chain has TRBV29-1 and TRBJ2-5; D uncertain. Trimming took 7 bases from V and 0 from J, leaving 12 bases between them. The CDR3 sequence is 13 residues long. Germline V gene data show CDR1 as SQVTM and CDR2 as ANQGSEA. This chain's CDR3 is CSGALTYQETQYF. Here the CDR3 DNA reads TGCAGCGGGGCCCTCACGTACCAAGAGACCCAGTACTTC.

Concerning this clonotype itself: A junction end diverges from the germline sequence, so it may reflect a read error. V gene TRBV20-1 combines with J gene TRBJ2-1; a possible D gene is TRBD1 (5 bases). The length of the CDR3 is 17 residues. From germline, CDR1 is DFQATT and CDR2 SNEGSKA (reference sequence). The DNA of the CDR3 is TGCTGTGCTAGAGATGGGGCTCCACAAAGCTCCTACAATGAGCAGTTCTTC. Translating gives CCARDGAPQSSYNEQFF.

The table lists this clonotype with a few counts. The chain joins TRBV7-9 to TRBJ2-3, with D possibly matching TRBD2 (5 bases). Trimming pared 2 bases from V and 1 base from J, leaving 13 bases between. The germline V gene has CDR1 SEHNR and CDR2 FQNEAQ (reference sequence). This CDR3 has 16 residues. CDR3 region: CASSLPSGGRTDTQYF. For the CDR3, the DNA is TGTGCCAGCAGCTTACCGTCCGGAGGCCGCACAGATACGCAGTATTTT.

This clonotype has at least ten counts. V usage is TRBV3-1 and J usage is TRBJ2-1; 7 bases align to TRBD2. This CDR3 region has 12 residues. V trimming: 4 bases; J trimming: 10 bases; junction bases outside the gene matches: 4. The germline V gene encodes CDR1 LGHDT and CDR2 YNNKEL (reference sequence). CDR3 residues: CASSLPSGEQFF. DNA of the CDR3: TGTGCCAGCAGCCTGCCTAGCGGCGAGCAGTTCTTC.